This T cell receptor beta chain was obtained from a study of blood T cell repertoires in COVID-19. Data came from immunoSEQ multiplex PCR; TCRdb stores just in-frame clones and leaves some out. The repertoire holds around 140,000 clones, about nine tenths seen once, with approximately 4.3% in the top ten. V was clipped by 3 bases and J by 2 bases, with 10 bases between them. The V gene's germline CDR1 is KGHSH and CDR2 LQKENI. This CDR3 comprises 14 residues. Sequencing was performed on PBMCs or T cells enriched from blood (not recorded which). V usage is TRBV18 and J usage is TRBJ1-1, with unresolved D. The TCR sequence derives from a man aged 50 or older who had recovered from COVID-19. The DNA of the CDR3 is TGTGCCAGCTCACCTTCCGCCAGAAACACTGAAGCTTTCTTT. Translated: CASSPSARNTEAFF.